The present T cell receptor beta chain was sequenced within a study of cytomegalovirus exposure and HLA in healthy donors. The CDR3 runs to 16 residues. Germline-derived CDR1 and CDR2 are SGHVS and FNYEAQ. J was trimmed by 1 base and V by 5 bases; bases with no gene match: 9. Primers for the PCR totalled 60 Vbeta and 13 Jbeta. TCRdb's copy holds only in-frame clones and misses some; the assay was immunoSEQ multiplex PCR. The table lists more than 100,000 clones, about 75% of them singletons, with over 25% in the top ten. The specimen was PBMCs. The clonotype originates from a man aged 55 to 70 in good health and CMV-seropositive. J is TRBJ1-1 and V is TRBV7-6; 8 bases line up with TRBD1. DNA for the CDR3: TGTGCCAGCAGCCTACTAGGACAGGGAAAGAACACTGAAGCTTTCTTT. It is translated as CASSLLGQGKNTEAFF.